The clone carrying this T cell receptor (beta chain) was counted a few times. Antigen: not known. This sample was included in a study of CD8 T cells in ankylosing spondylitis. Study-wide points: Past research had described some motif variants in reactive arthritis synovial fluid and blood. In peripheral blood, disease-linked CD8+ clones occurred at relatively low frequencies. There was reportedly significant enrichment of clones that were disease-linked in matched ankylosing spondylitis synovial fluid. A motif in TCR beta, a set of under 10 highly homologous variants, appeared characteristic of ankylosing spondylitis blood.

TCRdb recomputed calls from the 5' RACE reads with MiXCR, one row per CDR3 protein. The sample shows fewer than 25,000 distinct CDR3 sequences, roughly 13% of them seen only once. Germline CDR1 SGHTA, CDR2 FQGNSA. V shed 5 bases, J shed 6 bases, and the junction held 11 bases outside the gene matches. The length of the CDR3 is 16 residues. The sequence came from a male donor with ankylosing spondylitis or in good health (not recorded which). Sample: blood. This chain connects TRBV7-2 to TRBJ2-1; 9 nucleotides line up with TRBD1. The CDR3 spells CASSVVPGQGGNEQFF. DNA for the CDR3: TGTGCCAGCAGCGTTGTACCGGGACAGGGAGGCAATGAGCAGTTCTTC.